The T cell receptor (beta chain) under discussion was sequenced for a study of blood T cell repertoires in COVID-19. On the study more broadly: Both acute and convalescent COVID-19 samples were obtained from the United States, Italy and Spain. Nucleic acid was either cDNA or gDNA, and it came from T cells, B-cell-depleted T cells, or PBMCs.

The junction had 13 bases not matched to a gene; V was cut back by 7 bases and J by 3 bases. CDR1 and CDR2 from the germline V gene are SNHLY and FYNNEI. This CDR3 has 16 residues. This clone was recorded only once. Here immunoSEQ multiplex PCR was the method, and the copy in TCRdb shows in-frame clones only, minus some. This table holds around 130,000 clones, about 86% found once. The clonotype comes from a woman aged 45-65 years with acute or convalescent COVID-19. V and J are TRBV2 and TRBJ1-2; the match to TRBD1 covers 8 bases. The specimen was peripheral blood. In DNA form, the CDR3 reads TGTGCCAGCACTCGTACTTCGACAGGGGTGGACTATGGCTACACCTTC. This codes for CASTRTSTGVDYGYTF.